The 27 T cell receptor beta chains below were found in one sample sequenced in a study of CD8+CD57+ T cells in acquired aplastic anemia. Investigators profiled TCR beta VDJ and CDR3 from genomic DNA template. TCRdb recomputed calls from the reads with MiXCR, one row per CDR3 protein. The table has 150,000 to 200,000 distinct CDR3 sequences, about 45% seen once. Patients chosen for sequencing had CD8+CD57+ cells that had expanded, as shown by flow cytometry. The sequencing input was sorted CD4+, CD8+, or CD8+CD57+ T cells (not recorded which) from PBMCs. These receptors came from a human donor with aplastic anemia.

There are many counts of this clonotype. The chain recombines TRBV24-1 with TRBJ1-2; 9 bases are shared with TRBD1. Germline-derived CDR1 and CDR2 are KGHDR and SFDVKD. Trimming removed 4 bases from V and 6 bases from J; junction bases left unmatched: 8. This CDR3 spans 15 amino acids. The CDR3 reads CATSDSGQGRDGYTF. The DNA for the CDR3 is TGTGCCACCAGTGACTCGGGACAGGGACGCGATGGCTACACCTTC.

This clonotype was picked up many times. The genes are TRBV12-3 or TRBV12-4 and TRBJ1-6; D possibly corresponds to TRBD1 (6 bases). Trimming stripped 6 bases from V and 5 bases from J, with 14 bases between. The CDR3 is 15 amino acids. In DNA, the CDR3 is TGTGCCAGCAGGAAATCGGGACAAAATAATTCACCCCTCCACTTT. This sequence encodes CASRKSGQNNSPLHF.

The CDR3 DNA is TGTGCCAGCAGCTTAGTCAGGACAGGGTCCTACGAGCAGTACTTC. Translation gives CASSLVRTGSYEQYF. This chain links TRBV7-2 with TRBJ2-7; TRBD1 matches at 8 bases. Unmatched junction bases numbered 3, after V lost 1 base and J lost 1 base. This CDR3 region has 15 residues. Germline values: CDR1 SGHTA, CDR2 FQGNSA.

This chain connects TRBV29-1 to TRBJ2-1; possible D gene TRBD1, 6 bases. This CDR3 region has 14 residues. Germline CDR1 SQVTM, CDR2 ANQGSEA. V was cut by 4 bases and J by 8 bases, with 18 bases left in between. DNA of the CDR3: TGCAGCGTTGTTCGGCAGGGGCGTAGAGATGAGCAGTTCTTC. Translating gives CSVVRQGRRDEQFF.

In DNA, the CDR3 is TGTGCCAGCAGCCCGCGGGGGAGCCAAATCTACAATGAGCAGTTCTTC. Amino acid sequence: CASSPRGSQIYNEQFF. V is TRBV9 and J is TRBJ2-1; 7 nucleotides agree with TRBD2. The CDR3 runs to 16 residues. The V segment lost 4 bases and the J segment 3 bases; nucleotides outside the gene matches: 10. Looked up from germline, CDR1 is SGDLS and CDR2 is YYNGEE. The full variable domain, in which reference TRBV9 and TRBJ2-1 provide the parts outside the CDR3, is DSGVTQTPKHLITATGQRVTLRCSPRSGDLSVYWYQQSLDQGLQFLIQYYNGEERAKGNILERFSAQQFPDLHSELNLSSLELGDSALYFCASSPRGSQIYNEQFFGPGTRLTVL.

The V gene is TRBV25-1, the J gene TRBJ2-7; unclear D gene. Trimming pared 8 bases from V and 0 bases from J, leaving 17 bases between. CDR3 length: 15 residues. Germline assignment: CDR1 MGHDK and CDR2 SYGVNS. CDR3 sequence (DNA): TGTGCCAGCTCCGAGGTCGTTACGTACTCCTACGAGCAGTACTTC. Its translation: CASSEVVTYSYEQYF.

The genes are TRBV5-1 and TRBJ2-5, with D possibly being TRBD1 (5 bases). This CDR3 has 15 residues. CDR1 SGHRS and CDR2 YFSETQ come from the germline V gene. The V end lost 0 bases, the J end lost 0 bases, and 9 bases lay between the germline ends. CDR3 sequence: CASSLGGRDQETQYF. CDR3 bases: TGCGCCAGCAGCTTGGGGGGCCGTGACCAAGAGACCCAGTACTTC.

This rearrangement joins TRBV24-1 to TRBJ2-5; D remains unclear. Germline V gives CDR1 KGHDR, CDR2 SFDVKD. Between the trimmed V and J ends, which lost 3 bases and 7 bases, there was a span of 11 bases. The CDR3 sequence is 13 residues long. The CDR3 region has the DNA TGTGCCACCAGTGATCCCTCCCTCGGGACCCAGTACTTC. This translates into CATSDPSLGTQYF.

The chain combines TRBV20-1 with TRBJ2-7, with a weak D call TRBD1 (6 bases). Per germline, CDR1 DFQATT and CDR2 SNEGSKA (reference sequence). V lost 6 bases, J lost 6 bases, and 9 bases lay in between. CDR3 length: 10 residues. CDR3: CSATGTEQYF. Written as DNA, the CDR3 is TGCAGTGCGACAGGTACCGAGCAGTACTTC.

The chain links TRBV2 to TRBJ2-7; D is possibly TRBD1 (5 bases). The CDR3 consists of 14 residues. CDR1 and CDR2 (germline): SNHLY, FYNNEI. The V end lost 6 bases, the J end lost 3 bases, and 15 bases lay between the germline ends. The CDR3 region has the DNA TGTGCCAGCAGAGATACAGGATTGAGCTACGAGCAGTACTTC. Protein product: CASRDTGLSYEQYF.

The chain couples TRBV7-8 to TRBJ2-2, with 13 nucleotides matching TRBD2. V trimming: 4 bases; J trimming: 5 bases; junction bases outside the gene matches: 1. CDR3 size: 15 residues. In germline, CDR1 is SGHVS, CDR2 FQNEAQ. CDR3 region: CASSWGLAGTGELFF. Here the CDR3 DNA reads TGTGCCAGCAGCTGGGGACTAGCGGGAACCGGGGAGCTGTTTTTT.

The rearrangement uses TRBV10-3 and TRBJ2-1, with 8 bases that match TRBD1. V lost 4 bases and J lost 8; bases outside the gene matches: 7. From germline, CDR1 is ENHRY and CDR2 SYGVKD. This CDR3 has 14 residues. The CDR3 sequence is CAISAGTGRDEQFF. CDR3 sequence (DNA): TGTGCCATCAGTGCTGGGACAGGACGCGATGAGCAGTTCTTC.

This clonotype was counted only a few times. The V and J genes are TRBV7-8 and TRBJ2-7; a possible D gene is TRBD2 (5 bases). CDR3 length: 13 residues. Per the germline V gene, CDR1 is SGHVS and CDR2 is FQNEAQ. V lost 4 bases and J 4 bases, leaving 11 bases between the germline ends. The DNA for the CDR3 is TGTGCCAGCAGCTCCCATACGGGGTACGAGCAGTACTTC. It encodes CASSSHTGYEQYF.

To note about this clonotype: No conserved phenylalanine or tryptophan is present at the end of the CDR3, so a read error is the likely explanation. The CDR3 loop reads CAGSWATGEETQYS. In nucleotides, the CDR3 is TGTGCCGGTAGCTGGGCGACAGGGGAGGAGACCCAGTACTCC. This chain links TRBV7-9 with TRBJ2-5; 8 bases are shared with TRBD1. Per germline, CDR1 SEHNR and CDR2 FQNEAQ (reference sequence). The V and J ends lost 11 bases and 5 bases, in that order; junction bases with no gene match: 13. The length of the CDR3 is 14 residues.

This chain joins TRBV10-2 and TRBJ2-7; D perhaps matches TRBD1 (6 bases). V shed 11 bases and J shed 8 bases, with 25 bases lying between them. Germline CDR1 reads WSHSY; CDR2 reads SAAADI. This CDR3 comprises 14 residues. For the CDR3, the DNA is TGCGCCTGCGTCACACAGGGTCTCTATTCCCAGCAGTACTTC. It yields the protein CACVTQGLYSQQYF.

This clonotype was observed at least ten times. The CDR3 is CASSESQGPGNTIYF. The CDR3 DNA follows: TGTGCCAGCAGTGAATCCCAGGGGCCAGGAAACACCATATATTTT. J is TRBJ1-3 and V is TRBV25-1, with a weak D call TRBD1 (6 bases). Trimming cost V 1 base and J 4 bases, with 11 bases left between them. The CDR3 contains 15 residues. Germline V gives CDR1 MGHDK, CDR2 SYGVNS.

For this clonotype: This could be a read error, since a much larger clone is one nucleotide away. The chain couples TRBV30 to TRBJ2-1, with TRBD2 identical over 7 bases. The CDR3 is 16 amino acids. Germline lookup yields CDR1 GTSNPN and CDR2 SVGIG (reference sequence). The V segment lost 3 bases and the J segment 0 bases; nucleotides outside the gene matches: 8. This CDR3 reads CAWRLSRDYSYNEQFF. The CDR3, as DNA: TGTGCCTGGAGGCTGTCGAGGGACTACTCCTACAATGAGCAGTTCTTC.

On this clonotype: This may come from a read error, since a much larger clone is one base off. Since the CDR3 does not end with the conserved phenylalanine or tryptophan, this likely comes from a read error. The chain carries TRBV12-5 and TRBJ2-1; D might be TRBD1 (6 bases). Germline CDR1 is LGHNT and CDR2 is FRNRAP. The V gene lost 2 bases and the J gene lost 6 bases, with 8 bases spanning the gap. The CDR3 is made up of 13 amino acids. The CDR3 DNA reads TGTGCTAGTGGTTTGACAGGGAGCAATGAGCAGTTCCTC. Its translation is CASGLTGSNEQFL.

The chain links TRBV25-1 to TRBJ2-3; 7 nucleotides agree with TRBD2. Germline CDR1 MGHDK, CDR2 SYGVNS. This CDR3 is 15 amino acids long. Unmatched junction bases numbered 7, after V lost 7 bases and J lost 0 bases. Here the CDR3 DNA reads TGTGCCAGCATGAGGGTTAGCGGGAGCACAGATACGCAGTATTTT. Translating gives CASMRVSGSTDTQYF.

The V gene is TRBV10-3, the J gene TRBJ2-5, with 7 bases lining up with TRBD1. Trimming removed 6 bases from V and 2 bases from J; junction bases left unmatched: 3. Germline lookup yields CDR1 ENHRY and CDR2 SYGVKD. The CDR3 covers 13 residues. CDR3 residues: CAISQTGQETQYF. The CDR3 DNA is TGTGCCATCAGCCAGACAGGGCAAGAGACCCAGTACTTC.

The chain uses TRBV2 and TRBJ1-1; tentative D call: TRBD1 (6 bases). V was trimmed by 6 bases and J by 3 bases, leaving 23 bases between them. Germline CDR1 SNHLY, CDR2 FYNNEI. The CDR3 loop spans 17 amino acids. CDR3 coding DNA: TGTGCCAGCAGGTCTCACCGCTGGGGGGCGGAGGACACTGAAGCTTTCTTT. Translated: CASRSHRWGAEDTEAFF.

V usage is TRBV7-9 and J usage is TRBJ2-2, with a weak D call TRBD1 (5 bases). CDR3 length: 14 residues. Germline CDR1 and CDR2: SEHNR and FQNEAQ (reference sequence). V was cut by 10 bases and J by 6 bases, with 18 bases left in between. The CDR3 protein is CATKDKGKAGELFF. Written as DNA, the CDR3 is TGTGCCACCAAGGATAAGGGGAAGGCCGGGGAGCTGTTTTTT.

This rearrangement joins TRBV2 to TRBJ1-1; D remains ambiguous. The CDR3 sequence is 13 residues long. V was shortened by 4 bases and J by 2 bases, with 8 bases between the two germline ends. The germline CDR1 and CDR2 sequences are SNHLY and FYNNEI. The chain's CDR3 is CASSVNHNTEAFF. DNA for the CDR3: TGTGCCAGCAGTGTAAATCATAACACTGAAGCTTTCTTT.

At least ten counts were recorded for this clonotype. The chain has TRBV2 and TRBJ2-3, with 9 bases identical to TRBD2. Germline V gene lookup returns CDR1 SNHLY and CDR2 FYNNEI. The CDR3 covers 13 residues. The ends lost 9 bases at V and 0 bases at J; junction bases unmatched: 1. The DNA of the CDR3 is TGTGCCAGGACTAGCGGTAGCACAGATACGCAGTATTTT. This translates into CARTSGSTDTQYF.

In this sample, this clonotype turned up many times. The chain recombines TRBV5-1 with TRBJ2-2; D not resolved. The CDR3 is made up of 14 amino acids. V lost 1 base and J lost 2, with 6 bases in between. CDR1 is SGHRS, CDR2 YFSETQ, per germline. The CDR3 here is CASSLTLNTGELFF. Here the CDR3 DNA reads TGCGCCAGCAGCTTGACTCTAAACACCGGGGAGCTGTTTTTT.

Ten or more counts support this clonotype. The chain carries TRBV19 and TRBJ2-1, with D uncertain. Trimming left V 1 base short and J 9 bases short, with 7 bases between. The germline gives CDR1 LNHDA, CDR2 SQIVND (reference sequence). CDR3 length equals 12 residues. DNA of the CDR3: TGTGCCAGTAGTATAGGAGTCGGTGAGCAGTTCTTC. Translated, it gives CASSIGVGEQFF.

Comment on this clonotype: One end of the junction varies from germline; a read error may be responsible. The gene calls are TRBV9 and TRBJ1-3, with 9 bases matching TRBD1. The CDR3 runs 15 residues. The germline V gene encodes CDR1 SGDLS and CDR2 YYNGEE. CDR3 coding DNA: TGTGCTAGCAGCATCAACAGGGGGCCTGGAGACACCATATATTTT. Translation: CASSINRGPGDTIYF.